The 4 T cell receptor beta chains listed next were all sequenced from one sample in a study of T cell changes during pregnancy in multiple sclerosis. Clones were read by immunoSEQ multiplex PCR, and TCRdb kept only the in-frame ones, dropping some. The sample contains about 59,000 clones, 80% to 95% of which appear only once. Here the sequenced sample was peripheral blood, taken in the third trimester of pregnancy. These receptor sequences come from a female donor in good health, enrolled as a control in a pregnancy study.

The rearrangement joins TRBV9 to TRBJ2-3; TRBD2 might be the D (5 bases). CDR3 size: 15 residues. CDR1 SGDLS and CDR2 YYNGEE come from the germline V gene. V was cut by 0 bases and J by 2 bases, with 10 bases left in between. The CDR3 coding sequence is TGTGCCAGCAGCGTAGAAGCGGTTCCCACAGATACGCAGTATTTT. Its protein is CASSVEAVPTDTQYF.

This clone was observed once. The chain couples TRBV6-5 to TRBJ2-7; 7 bases fit TRBD1. This CDR3 contains 13 residues. The J segment lost 5 bases and the V segment lost 6 bases, leaving 7 bases of the junction unmatched. CDR1 is MNHEY and CDR2 is SVGAGI in the germline V gene. The CDR3: CASRPDRVHEQYF. DNA of the CDR3: TGTGCCAGCAGACCAGACAGGGTCCACGAGCAGTACTTC.

J is TRBJ2-1 and V is TRBV7-6; D is unresolved. V lost 5 bases and J lost 6, with 14 bases in between. Looked up from germline, CDR1 is SGHVS and CDR2 is FNYEAQ. This CDR3 region has 14 residues. CDR3 protein: CASSHQTLFNEQFF. The DNA of the CDR3 is TGTGCCAGCAGCCACCAGACACTCTTCAATGAGCAGTTCTTC.

J is TRBJ2-4 and V is TRBV19, with a possible D match to TRBD2 (5 bases). The CDR3 extends over 15 amino acids. V lost 7 bases, J lost 1 base, and 14 bases lay in between. Per the germline V gene, CDR1 is LNHDA and CDR2 is SQIVND (reference sequence). The CDR3 loop reads CASKERGVAKNIQYF. CDR3 bases: TGTGCCAGTAAGGAACGGGGAGTGGCCAAAAACATTCAGTACTTC.